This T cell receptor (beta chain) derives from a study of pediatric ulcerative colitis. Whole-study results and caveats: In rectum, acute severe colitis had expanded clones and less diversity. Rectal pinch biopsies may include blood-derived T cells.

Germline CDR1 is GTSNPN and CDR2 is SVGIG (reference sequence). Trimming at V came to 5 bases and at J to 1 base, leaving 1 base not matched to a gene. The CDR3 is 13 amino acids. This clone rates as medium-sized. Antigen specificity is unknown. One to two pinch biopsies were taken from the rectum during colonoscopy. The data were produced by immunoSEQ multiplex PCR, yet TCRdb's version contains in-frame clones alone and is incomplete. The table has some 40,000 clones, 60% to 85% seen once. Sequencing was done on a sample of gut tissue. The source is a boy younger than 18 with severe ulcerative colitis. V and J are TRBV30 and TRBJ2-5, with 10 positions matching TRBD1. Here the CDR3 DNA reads TGTGCCTGGGGACAGGGGGTCCAAGAGACCCAGTACTTC. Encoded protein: CAWGQGVQETQYF.